This TCR beta chain was captured in a study of shared clonotypes between healthy human individuals. Points from the study as a whole: Estimated richness was generally greater in naive than memory subsets. Clonotypes which were not shared had lower generation probabilities than clonotypes that all four donors shared. The authors expected sequencing depth to affect clonotype sharing among donors.

TCRdb's table, derived via immunoSEQ multiplex PCR, lists solely in-frame clones and lacks some. The sample lists roughly 2.6 million clones; over 85% were seen once. Concerning this clone itself: The antigen is not known. Other nucleotide sequences from this sample produce the same CDR3.

This CDR3 region has 15 residues. The germline V gene encodes CDR1 MNHEY and CDR2 SVGAGI. V dropped 2 bases and J dropped 7; count of bases not matched to a gene: 9. Each donor was a Caucasian adult residing in Nashville, Tennessee. The sequence was obtained from a man younger than 35 in good health. V usage is TRBV6-5 and J usage is TRBJ1-2; 8 nucleotides match TRBD1. The sequenced sample consisted of naive CD4+ T cells sorted from blood. Stated subset: CD45RA+ positively selected. The CDR3 is CASSYREQGVLGYTF. CDR3 sequence (DNA): TGTGCCAGCAGTTACCGAGAACAGGGGGTGCTTGGCTACACCTTC.